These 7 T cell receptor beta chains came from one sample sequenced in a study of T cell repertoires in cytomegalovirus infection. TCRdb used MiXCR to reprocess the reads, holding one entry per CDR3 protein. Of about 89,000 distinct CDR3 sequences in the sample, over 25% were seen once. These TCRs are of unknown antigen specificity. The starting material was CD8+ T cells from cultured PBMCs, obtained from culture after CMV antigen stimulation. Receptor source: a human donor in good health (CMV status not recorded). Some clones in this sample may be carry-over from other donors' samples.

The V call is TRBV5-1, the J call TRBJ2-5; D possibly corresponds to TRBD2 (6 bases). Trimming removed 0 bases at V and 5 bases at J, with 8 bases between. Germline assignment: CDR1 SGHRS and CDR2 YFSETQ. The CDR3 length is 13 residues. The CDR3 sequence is CASSLAGRETQYF. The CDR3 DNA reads TGCGCCAGCAGCTTGGCAGGGAGGGAGACCCAGTACTTC.

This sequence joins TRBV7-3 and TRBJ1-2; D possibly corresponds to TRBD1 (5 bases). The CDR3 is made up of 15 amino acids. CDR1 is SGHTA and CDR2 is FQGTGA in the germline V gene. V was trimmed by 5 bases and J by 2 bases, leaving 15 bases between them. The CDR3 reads CASSPEGPMNYGYTF. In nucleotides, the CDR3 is TGTGCCAGCAGCCCTGAGGGACCGATGAACTATGGCTACACCTTC.

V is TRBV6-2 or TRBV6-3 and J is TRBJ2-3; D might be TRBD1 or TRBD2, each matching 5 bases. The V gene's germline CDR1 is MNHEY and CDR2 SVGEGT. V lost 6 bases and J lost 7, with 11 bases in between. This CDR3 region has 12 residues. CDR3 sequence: CASRGDGNTQYF. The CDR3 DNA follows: TGTGCCAGCAGGGGGGACGGGAATACGCAGTATTTT.

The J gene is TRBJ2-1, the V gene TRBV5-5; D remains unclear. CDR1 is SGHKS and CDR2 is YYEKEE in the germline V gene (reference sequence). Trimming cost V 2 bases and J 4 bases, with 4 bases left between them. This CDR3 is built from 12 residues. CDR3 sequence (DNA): TGTGCCAGCAGCTTTGGTTACAATGAGCAGTTCTTC. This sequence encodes CASSFGYNEQFF.

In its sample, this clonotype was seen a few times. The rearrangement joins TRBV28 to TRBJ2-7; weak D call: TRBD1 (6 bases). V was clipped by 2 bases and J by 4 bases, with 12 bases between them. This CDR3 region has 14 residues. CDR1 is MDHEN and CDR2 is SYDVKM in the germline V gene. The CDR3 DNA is TGTGCCAGCAGTTTAATAGGAGACAGGTACGAGCAGTACTTC. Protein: CASSLIGDRYEQYF.

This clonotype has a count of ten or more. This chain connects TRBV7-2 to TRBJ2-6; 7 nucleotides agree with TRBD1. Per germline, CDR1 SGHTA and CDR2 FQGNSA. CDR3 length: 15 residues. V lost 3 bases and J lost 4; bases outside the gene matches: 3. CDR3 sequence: CASSLTGSGANVLTF. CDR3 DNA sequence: TGTGCCAGCAGCTTGACAGGGTCAGGGGCCAACGTCCTGACTTTC.

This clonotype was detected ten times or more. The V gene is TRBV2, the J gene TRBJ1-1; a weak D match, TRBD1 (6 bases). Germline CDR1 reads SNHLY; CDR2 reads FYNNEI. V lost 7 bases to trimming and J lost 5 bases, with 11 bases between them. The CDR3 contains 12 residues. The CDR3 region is CASTGVGTEAFF. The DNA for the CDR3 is TGTGCCAGCACAGGGGTTGGTACTGAAGCTTTCTTT.